This T cell receptor (beta chain) comes out of a study of spatial heterogeneity in lung cancer. At the level of the study: Within raw reads, each unique TCR and UMI combination appeared on average more than ten times.

CDR1 and CDR2 (germline): SGHNT, YYREEE (reference sequence). V shed 4 bases and J 0 bases; nucleotides not matched to a gene: 15. There are 19 residues in the CDR3. Broader study findings: Counts for ubiquitous and regional expanded TCRs went along with ubiquitous and regional nonsynonymous mutations, respectively. Tumors with more nonsynonymous mutations had more expanded intratumoral alpha and beta TCRs.

The sample's time point: sample taken at primary tumor resection. Donors were roughly 70 untreated early-stage non-small cell lung cancer patients. Without sorting, whole RNA was sequenced from tumor, nontumor lung or frozen PBMC. TCRdb used MiXCR to reprocess the 5' RACE reads, holding one entry per CDR3 protein. The table shows over 2,000 distinct CDR3 sequences, with roughly 3% occurring only once. This clonotype rates as medium-sized. Its antigen is still unknown. The chain joins TRBV5-4 to TRBJ2-4; TRBD2 aligns across 8 bases. Sample: lung tumor tissue, taken at surgery. The receptor was derived from a female donor with early-stage non-small cell lung cancer. CDR3 sequence: CASSEHYPGLAIAKNIQYF. DNA of the CDR3: TGTGCCAGCAGCGAACATTACCCTGGACTAGCTATAGCCAAAAACATTCAGTACTTC.